The 21 T cell receptor beta chains below all came from one sample that was sequenced in a study of blood T cell repertoires in COVID-19. Only in-frame clones appear in the TCRdb table, and some are missing; sequencing was by immunoSEQ multiplex PCR. Of about 190,000 clones in the sample, almost 90% were seen once. The source material was peripheral blood. The origin of the receptors is a man between 50 and 59 years old with acute or convalescent COVID-19.

The V call is TRBV27, the J call TRBJ1-2; TRBD1 matches at 7 bases. Looked up from germline, CDR1 is MNHEY and CDR2 is SMNVEV (reference sequence). V lost 5 bases and J lost 7; bases outside the gene matches: 13. This CDR3 spans 15 amino acids. In DNA, the CDR3 is TGTGCCAGCAGTGGAACCGGACAGGACTCCTCTGGCTACACCTTC. Amino acid sequence: CASSGTGQDSSGYTF.

This clone was detected only once. The V and J genes are TRBV11-2 and TRBJ1-3; unclear D gene. This CDR3 is 14 amino acids long. Per the germline V gene, CDR1 is SGHAT and CDR2 is FQNNGV. Trimming cost V 2 bases and J 2 bases, with 7 bases left between them. The CDR3 loop reads CASSLSRAGNTIYF. The CDR3 DNA reads TGTGCCAGCAGCTTATCCCGGGCTGGAAACACCATATATTTT.

This chain links TRBV5-5 with TRBJ2-2; 7 nucleotides line up with TRBD2. Germline assignment: CDR1 SGHKS and CDR2 YYEKEE (reference sequence). J lost 1 base, V lost 3 bases, and 6 bases had no gene match. The CDR3 sequence is 16 residues long. This chain's CDR3 is CASSWAAGQNTGELFF. CDR3 nucleotides: TGTGCCAGCAGCTGGGCAGCGGGGCAGAACACCGGGGAGCTGTTTTTT.

The chain couples TRBV19 to TRBJ2-1; D remains ambiguous. V dropped 5 bases and J dropped 0 bases, with 11 bases sitting between them. There are 15 residues in the CDR3. CDR1 and CDR2 (germline): LNHDA, SQIVND (reference sequence). The CDR3 nucleotides read TGTGCCAGTAGTTTACAGTTTAGCTCCTACAATGAGCAGTTCTTC. This sequence encodes CASSLQFSSYNEQFF.

The chain recombines TRBV2 with TRBJ1-1, with 12 bases fitting TRBD1. The length of the CDR3 is 14 residues. Germline-derived CDR1 and CDR2 are SNHLY and FYNNEI. Trimming at V came to 5 bases and at J to 5 bases, leaving 3 bases not matched to a gene. CDR3 DNA: TGTGCCAGCAGTCGGGACAGGGGGCGGACTGAAGCTTTCTTT. Residues: CASSRDRGRTEAFF.

This clone was counted a single time. V and J are TRBV6-1 and TRBJ2-7; 7 nucleotides align to TRBD1. Trimming at V came to 3 bases and at J to 1 base, leaving 15 bases not matched to a gene. The CDR3 is 18 residues long. Germline-derived CDR1 and CDR2 are MNHNS and SASEGT. CDR3 sequence reads: CASSDYSISGGRSYEQYF. In DNA form, the CDR3 reads TGTGCCAGCAGTGATTACTCGATATCAGGGGGAAGATCCTACGAGCAGTACTTC.

The chain carries TRBV5-1 and TRBJ2-1; no reliable D call. The CDR3 contains 14 residues. V lost 0 bases to trimming and J lost 4 bases, with 8 bases between them. CDR1 and CDR2 (germline): SGHRS, YFSETQ. The CDR3 loop reads CASSLGLQYNEQFF. The CDR3 coding sequence is TGCGCCAGCAGCTTGGGCCTACAGTACAATGAGCAGTTCTTC. The full variable domain, with the rest looked up from reference TRBV5-1 and TRBJ2-1, is KAGVTQTPRYLIKTRGQQVTLSCSPISGHRSVSWYQQTPGQGLQFLFEYFSETQRNKGNFPGRFSGRQFSNSRSEMNVSTLELGDSALYLCASSLGLQYNEQFFGPGTRLTVL.

The chain recombines TRBV10-3 with TRBJ2-1, with TRBD2 identical over 7 bases. The V and J ends lost 6 bases and 9 bases, in that order; junction bases with no gene match: 11. The CDR3 is made up of 14 amino acids. Germline loops: CDR1 ENHRY, CDR2 SYGVKD. The CDR3 region is CAIRPGLQGVEQFF. As DNA, the CDR3 is TGTGCCATCAGGCCGGGACTACAAGGGGTTGAGCAGTTCTTC.

The CDR3 loop reads CASSPRGVTYSEQFF. CDR3 in DNA: TGTGCCAGCAGCCCCCGGGGGGTAACCTACAGCGAGCAGTTCTTC. The chain links TRBV6-4 to TRBJ2-1; 7 positions agree with TRBD2. V dropped 6 bases and J dropped 10; count of bases not matched to a gene: 15. The CDR3 runs to 15 residues. Germline CDR1 is MRHNA and CDR2 is SNTAGT.

The chain recombines TRBV27 with TRBJ1-5; D perhaps matches TRBD1 (5 bases). Trimming pared 2 bases from V and 8 bases from J, leaving 13 bases between. The CDR3 contains 14 residues. Per germline, CDR1 MNHEY and CDR2 SMNVEV (reference sequence). CDR3 nucleotide sequence: TGTGCCAGCAGTTTAGGGCAGCGCAGGGAGCCCCAGCATTTT. It codes for CASSLGQRREPQHF.

V and J are TRBV6-2 or TRBV6-3 and TRBJ2-7; no definite D call. CDR1 MNHEY and CDR2 SVGEGT come from the germline V gene. This CDR3 contains 13 residues. Trimming shortened V by 2 bases and J by 8 bases, and 13 bases separated the two germline ends. The CDR3 reads CASSYAPAIKQYV. CDR3 coding DNA: TGTGCCAGCAGTTACGCCCCAGCGATCAAGCAGTACGTC.

Concerning this clone: Additional DNA sequences in this sample encode the identical CDR3. V usage is TRBV28 and J usage is TRBJ2-3; possible D gene TRBD2, 6 bases. Germline V gives CDR1 MDHEN, CDR2 SYDVKM. Trimming stripped 5 bases from V and 1 base from J, with 16 bases between. This CDR3 comprises 16 residues. The CDR3 loop is CASSAGLAPGTDTQYF. The CDR3 nucleotides read TGTGCCAGCAGTGCGGGACTGGCCCCTGGCACAGATACGCAGTATTTT.

This clone was seen a single time. V is TRBV11-3 and J is TRBJ2-2; 7 bases are shared with TRBD2. Germline-derived CDR1 and CDR2 are SGHNT and YENEEA. The V segment lost 1 base and the J segment 5 bases; nucleotides outside the gene matches: 7. This CDR3 spans 16 amino acids. The CDR3 loop is CASSLAAGVKTGELFF. DNA for the CDR3: TGTGCCAGCAGCTTAGCGGCGGGAGTTAAAACCGGGGAGCTGTTTTTT.

The chain carries TRBV4-3 and TRBJ2-2; 13 nucleotides align to TRBD2. Trimming removed 2 bases from V and 6 bases from J; junction bases left unmatched: 9. The CDR3 is 18 amino acids. Per germline, CDR1 LGHNA and CDR2 YSLEER. The CDR3, as DNA: TGCGCCAGCAGCCAACAGACTAGCGGGGGGTTTACTGCCGGGGAGCTGTTTTTT. Its translation: CASSQQTSGGFTAGELFF.

The chain carries TRBV14 and TRBJ1-2, with D maybe TRBD1 (6 bases). Trimming stripped 4 bases from V and 7 bases from J, with 19 bases between. CDR3 length: 15 residues. The germline gives CDR1 SGHDN, CDR2 FVKESK. CDR3 DNA sequence: TGTGCCAGCAGCCCCCTTGTGGGCAGGGGACCTGGCTACACCTTC. Its translation: CASSPLVGRGPGYTF.

The chain joins TRBV6-2 or TRBV6-3 to TRBJ2-7; 9 bases are shared with TRBD2. The CDR3 spans 14 residues. CDR1 is MNHEY, CDR2 SVGEGT, per germline. The V segment lost 4 bases and the J segment 3 bases; nucleotides outside the gene matches: 4. The DNA of the CDR3 is TGTGCCAGCAGTTTATTAGCGGGAGTCTACGAGCAGTACTTC. It is translated as CASSLLAGVYEQYF.

V and J are TRBV6-5 and TRBJ2-2; D not resolved. V dropped 5 bases and J dropped 6 bases, with 7 bases sitting between them. CDR3 size: 12 residues. Germline V lookup: CDR1 MNHEY, CDR2 SVGAGI. The CDR3 sequence is CASSRSPGELFF. The CDR3 DNA sequence: TGTGCCAGCAGTCGTTCTCCCGGGGAGCTGTTTTTT.

The rearrangement uses TRBV3-1 (or the pseudogene TRBV3-2) and TRBJ2-3; a possible D gene is TRBD2 (6 bases). Trimming removed 0 bases from V and 1 base from J, with 17 bases in between. CDR1 is LGHDT, CDR2 YNNKEL, per germline (reference sequence). The CDR3 is 18 amino acids. DNA for the CDR3: TGTGCCAGCAGCCAAGATGAGTCGGGAGCACTTGGCACAGATACGCAGTATTTT. Translating gives CASSQDESGALGTDTQYF.

The gene calls are TRBV3-1 (or the pseudogene TRBV3-2) and TRBJ2-7; a possible D gene is TRBD2 (6 bases). This CDR3 has 13 residues. Per the germline V gene, CDR1 is LGHDT and CDR2 is YNNKEL (reference sequence). Deletions cut 6 bases from V and 6 bases from J, with 15 bases between. The CDR3: CASRQRLDSEQYV. DNA of the CDR3: TGTGCCAGCAGACAACGACTAGACAGCGAGCAGTACGTC.

The chain joins TRBV10-3 to TRBJ1-3; the D is unclear. Germline V lookup: CDR1 ENHRY, CDR2 SYGVKD. The CDR3 spans 13 residues. Trimming shortened V by 7 bases and J by 2 bases, and 9 bases separated the two germline ends. CDR3 DNA sequence: TGTGCCATCAAGAGTGTAGCTGGAAACACCATATATTTT. It translates to CAIKSVAGNTIYF.

This chain's CDR3 is CASSNDLGDRETYGGGYTF. The CDR3 DNA follows: TGTGCCAGCAGCAACGACTTGGGGGACAGGGAGACATACGGCGGAGGCTACACCTTC. The chain carries TRBV21-1 and TRBJ1-2; TRBD1, the table's D call, was not compared with the DNA. TRBV21-1 is given as a pseudogene. There are 19 residues in the CDR3.